Here is one T cell receptor beta chain with its context. The data stem from a study of blood T cell repertoires in COVID-19. V shed 7 bases and J shed 2 bases, with 15 bases lying between them. The CDR3 extends over 15 amino acids. Germline V gene sequence: CDR1 MNHNY, CDR2 SVGAGI (reference sequence). TCRdb keeps only in-frame clones here, not all; method: immunoSEQ multiplex PCR. The table lists approximately 160,000 clones, roughly four fifths of them singletons. The chain uses TRBV6-6 and TRBJ1-5; D is perhaps TRBD1 (5 bases). The sequence was obtained from a woman aged 80 or over with acute or convalescent COVID-19. The sequencing input was peripheral blood. The CDR3 sequence is CASTSIGEGNQPQHF. The CDR3 DNA is TGTGCCAGCACCTCGATAGGGGAGGGCAATCAGCCCCAGCATTTT.